This T cell receptor beta chain stems from a study of blood T cell repertoires in COVID-19. About the study: Samples representing acute and convalescent COVID-19 were sourced from the United States, Italy and Spain. PBMCs, B-cell-depleted T cells, or T cells provided the cDNA or gDNA that made up the material.

Original methodology: Reference gene primer amplification yielded estimated nucleated cell counts. Measured with immunoSEQ multiplex PCR; TCRdb has only the in-frame clones, and not every one. From that table come the V and J calls and clone size; the DNA was used to work out D and trimming. The sample holds 200,000 to 300,000 clones; roughly 84% are singletons and the top ten take 3.5% to 5%. In germline, CDR1 is MNHEY, CDR2 SVGAGI. The CDR3 totals 15 residues. V lost 0 bases and J 1 base, leaving 7 bases between the germline ends. The chain links TRBV6-5 to TRBJ1-5; the D is unclear. Sequencing was performed on peripheral blood. The source of this sequence is a man in his sixties with acute or convalescent COVID-19. Here the CDR3 DNA reads TGTGCCAGCAGTTACTCGAGGGTAAGCAATCAGCCCCAGCATTTT. Amino acid sequence: CASSYSRVSNQPQHF.